Below, 32 T cell receptor beta chains from the same sample are listed, as sequenced in a study of blood T cells in healthy people across ages. Alongside a J-beta primer mix, a sample-barcoded 5' primer served in a second PCR lasting about 7 to 12 cycles. In TCRdb, the 5' RACE reads were re-called with MiXCR into one record per CDR3 protein. Here the sample spans some 920,000 distinct CDR3 sequences, just over 50% being singletons. The material sequenced was blood. The source of these receptors is a woman aged 60-70 years in good health.

The chain is built from TRBV27 and TRBJ1-5; D is undetermined. The CDR3 extends over 13 amino acids. The germline V gene has CDR1 MNHEY and CDR2 SMNVEV (reference sequence). Trimming removed 0 bases from V and 7 bases from J, with 7 bases in between. This chain's CDR3 is CASSLSWIQPQHF. DNA of the CDR3: TGTGCCAGCAGTTTATCGTGGATACAGCCCCAGCATTTT.

This clonotype was recorded a few times. The chain joins TRBV7-2 to TRBJ2-1; the D is unclear. Trimming cost V 4 bases and J 2 bases, with 3 bases left between them. This CDR3 is 12 amino acids long. Germline loops: CDR1 SGHTA, CDR2 FQGNSA. DNA for the CDR3: TGTGCCAGCAGCTCAACCTACAATGAGCAGTTCTTC. Protein sequence: CASSSTYNEQFF.

The V gene is TRBV7-8, the J gene TRBJ1-1, with 8 positions matching TRBD1. The ends lost 0 bases at V and 5 bases at J; junction bases unmatched: 2. This CDR3 has 14 amino acids. Germline lookup yields CDR1 SGHVS and CDR2 FQNEAQ. The CDR3 sequence is CASSLARTGTEAFF. CDR3 DNA: TGTGCCAGCAGCTTAGCAAGGACAGGGACTGAAGCTTTCTTT.

This clonotype was picked up one time. CDR3 loop: CASSRLTGTSNEQFF. In nucleotides, the CDR3 is TGTGCCAGCAGCCGCCTTACCGGGACTAGCAATGAGCAGTTCTTC. V gene TRBV7-9 combines with J gene TRBJ2-1; 8 bases map to TRBD2. CDR3 length: 15 amino acids. V shed 5 bases, J shed 6 bases, and the junction held 9 bases outside the gene matches. Per the germline V gene, CDR1 is SEHNR and CDR2 is FQNEAQ (reference sequence).

The CDR3 coding sequence is TGTGCCAGTAGCGGAGACAGGATTAGTCAGCCCCAGCATTTT. It is translated as CASSGDRISQPQHF. J is TRBJ1-5 and V is TRBV19, with a possible D match to TRBD1 (6 bases). With 6 bases removed from V and 6 bases from J, the gap between germline ends came to 15 bases. The germline V gene encodes CDR1 LNHDA and CDR2 SQIVND (reference sequence). The CDR3 is 14 residues long.

This chain uses TRBV12-3 or TRBV12-4 with TRBJ2-7; 8 nucleotides line up with TRBD2. The CDR3 runs to 14 residues. Trimming cost V 6 bases and J 7 bases; bases outside gene matches: 11. The CDR3 loop reads CASRNSGIVNEQYF. In DNA form, the CDR3 reads TGTGCCAGCAGAAATAGCGGGATTGTCAATGAGCAGTACTTC.

The V gene is TRBV20-1, the J gene TRBJ2-3; TRBD2 aligns across 10 bases. After removal of 3 bases from V and 6 bases from J, the junction contained 6 bases not matched to a gene. Germline CDR1 and CDR2: DFQATT and SNEGSKA (reference sequence). The CDR3 totals 14 residues. The CDR3 is CSARLAGVRDTQYF. For the CDR3, the DNA is TGCAGTGCTAGGCTAGCGGGAGTAAGGGATACGCAGTATTTT.

This clonotype was recorded a few times. The chain combines TRBV5-1 with TRBJ2-1; TRBD1 matches at 8 bases. Germline V gene data show CDR1 as SGHRS and CDR2 as YFSETQ. The CDR3 consists of 15 residues. The J segment lost 8 bases and the V segment lost 5 bases, leaving 12 bases of the junction unmatched. The CDR3 protein is CASRLSDRALDEQFF. CDR3 sequence (DNA): TGCGCCAGCAGACTTTCGGACAGGGCTTTGGATGAGCAGTTCTTC.

This clonotype was observed a few times. The chain couples TRBV6-6 to TRBJ2-5; the match to TRBD2 covers 10 bases. Germline assignment: CDR1 MNHNY and CDR2 SVGAGI (reference sequence). The CDR3 is 16 residues long. V shed 1 base and J 2 bases; nucleotides not matched to a gene: 4. The CDR3 sequence: CASSYFTSGVQETQYF. The CDR3 nucleotides read TGTGCCAGCAGTTACTTTACTAGCGGGGTGCAAGAGACCCAGTACTTC.

This chain joins TRBV2 and TRBJ2-2; D is undetermined. There are 14 residues in the CDR3. CDR1 SNHLY and CDR2 FYNNEI come from the germline V gene. V was shortened by 7 bases and J by 2 bases, with 11 bases between the two germline ends. The CDR3, as DNA: TGTGCCAGCAAGGAAGACACTAACACCGGGGAGCTGTTTTTT. Encoded protein: CASKEDTNTGELFF.

V and J are TRBV7-8 and TRBJ1-2; 7 bases are shared with TRBD1. The CDR3 consists of 16 residues. After removal of 7 bases from V and 2 bases from J, the junction contained 13 bases not matched to a gene. CDR1 and CDR2 (germline): SGHVS, FQNEAQ. The CDR3 protein is CASTPGGADRNYGYTF. As DNA, the CDR3 is TGTGCCAGCACCCCCGGGGGGGCGGACAGGAACTATGGCTACACCTTC.

The gene calls are TRBV25-1 and TRBJ2-3, with 8 bases identical to TRBD2. Germline V gene sequence: CDR1 MGHDK, CDR2 SYGVNS. The CDR3 contains 16 residues. The V and J ends lost 4 bases and 3 bases, in that order; junction bases with no gene match: 9. The CDR3 nucleotides are TGTGCCAGCAGTGCCCGAGCGGGAGTAGGGACAGATACGCAGTATTTT. It specifies CASSARAGVGTDTQYF. Looking up the rest from reference TRBV25-1 and TRBJ2-3 gives the full variable domain: EADIYQTPRYLVIGTGKKITLECSQTMGHDKMYWYQQDPGMELHLIHYSYGVNSTEKGDLSSESTVSRIRTEHFPLTLESARPSHTSQYLCASSARAGVGTDTQYFGPGTRLTVL.

The CDR3 is CASSLVGGGTEAFF. Written as DNA, the CDR3 is TGCGCCAGCAGCTTGGTTGGGGGGGGCACTGAAGCTTTCTTT. V usage is TRBV5-1 and J usage is TRBJ1-1, with D perhaps matching TRBD1 (5 bases). The CDR3 is made up of 14 amino acids. Germline CDR1 is SGHRS and CDR2 is YFSETQ. V dropped 0 bases and J dropped 4 bases, with 10 bases sitting between them. The full variable domain, its missing parts supplied by reference TRBV5-1 and TRBJ1-1, is KAGVTQTPRYLIKTRGQQVTLSCSPISGHRSVSWYQQTPGQGLQFLFEYFSETQRNKGNFPGRFSGRQFSNSRSEMNVSTLELGDSALYLCASSLVGGGTEAFFGQGTRLTVV.

Of note for this clonotype: Given the absence of the conserved phenylalanine or tryptophan at the CDR3 end, a read error is likely. The J gene is TRBJ2-1, the V gene TRBV7-9; perhaps TRBD1 as D (5 bases). The length of the CDR3 is 14 residues. Germline CDR1 and CDR2: SEHNR and FQNEAQ (reference sequence). V shed 2 bases and J shed 4 bases, with 9 bases lying between them. The CDR3 here is CASSLRSGYNEQFS. In nucleotides, the CDR3 is TGTGCCAGCAGCTTAAGGTCAGGGTACAATGAGCAGTTCTCC.

The CDR3 region has the DNA TGTGCCAGCAGCCATGCCCGGGACATTTGGTCACCCCTCCACTTT. As protein: CASSHARDIWSPLHF. V gene TRBV14 combines with J gene TRBJ1-6; perhaps TRBD1 as D (6 bases). The germline V gene encodes CDR1 SGHDN and CDR2 FVKESK. The V and J ends lost 3 bases and 10 bases respectively, with 16 bases between them. The CDR3 loop spans 15 amino acids.

The genes are TRBV7-2 and TRBJ2-1; 12 positions match TRBD2. V gave up 5 bases and J gave up 7 bases; unmatched junction bases: 9. The CDR3 has 16 amino acids. Looked up from germline, CDR1 is SGHTA and CDR2 is FQGNSA. CDR3 DNA: TGTGCCAGCAGCAGGCCGCTAGCGGGAGGGAGGAATGAGCAGTTCTTC. Amino acid sequence: CASSRPLAGGRNEQFF.

This chain connects TRBV5-5 to TRBJ2-5; TRBD1 might be the D (6 bases). The CDR3 sequence is 15 residues long. Trimming removed 3 bases at V and 5 bases at J, with 17 bases between. Germline CDR1 and CDR2: SGHKS and YYEKEE (reference sequence). CDR3 residues: CASSSHRDPRETQYF. The CDR3 DNA reads TGTGCCAGCAGCTCACACAGGGACCCACGGGAGACCCAGTACTTC.

The chain links TRBV7-9 to TRBJ1-5; 9 nucleotides agree with TRBD1. Germline-derived CDR1 and CDR2 are SEHNR and FQNEAQ (reference sequence). Trimming cost V 2 bases and J 4 bases; bases outside gene matches: 9. The CDR3 totals 17 residues. The CDR3 region is CASSLTSGTGRNQPQHF. The CDR3 nucleotides are TGTGCCAGCAGCTTAACATCCGGGACAGGGAGAAATCAGCCCCAGCATTTT.

This sequence joins TRBV20-1 and TRBJ2-1; the match to TRBD2 covers 11 bases. Losses at the gene ends were 6 bases for V and 9 bases for J; bases not matched to a gene: 7. The CDR3 is 13 residues long. The germline V gene has CDR1 DFQATT and CDR2 SNEGSKA (reference sequence). CDR3 in DNA: TGCAGTGCCTCAGAGACTAGCGGGGTTGAGCAGTTCTTC. Protein product: CSASETSGVEQFF.

This rearrangement joins TRBV12-3 or TRBV12-4 to TRBJ1-4, with D possibly TRBD1 on 6 matching bases. CDR3 length: 16 residues. The germline V and J ends were trimmed by 6 bases and 7 bases, with 21 bases remaining between them. The CDR3 loop is CASSGLRTDLVEKLFF. DNA for the CDR3: TGTGCCAGCAGCGGGTTGCGGACAGACCTTGTTGAAAAACTGTTTTTT.

The sample holds a few counts of this clonotype. The gene calls are TRBV29-1 and TRBJ2-3; 10 bases align to TRBD2. The CDR3 totals 15 residues. Losses at the gene ends were 2 bases for V and 4 bases for J; bases not matched to a gene: 6. In germline, CDR1 is SQVTM, CDR2 ANQGSEA. DNA for the CDR3: TGCAGCGTTGAAATAACTAGCGGGAACCCAGATACGCAGTATTTT. This translates into CSVEITSGNPDTQYF.

This clonotype has more than one count but fewer than ten. V gene TRBV7-2 combines with J gene TRBJ2-3; TRBD2 matches 10 bases. V gave up 1 base and J gave up 2 bases; unmatched junction bases: 6. The CDR3 runs to 17 residues. Germline V lookup: CDR1 SGHTA, CDR2 FQGNSA. The CDR3 region is CASSLVLAGTDTDTQYF. The CDR3 DNA is TGTGCCAGCAGCTTAGTACTAGCGGGGACAGACACAGATACGCAGTATTTT.

This clonotype was counted ten times or more. The chain uses TRBV20-1 and TRBJ1-1; D not certain. V lost 2 bases to trimming and J lost 2 bases, with 9 bases between them. Germline V gene data show CDR1 as DFQATT and CDR2 as SNEGSKA (reference sequence). This CDR3 contains 13 residues. CDR3 DNA sequence: TGCAGTGCTAGAAGGACGGAAAACACTGAAGCTTTCTTT. It codes for CSARRTENTEAFF.

This clonotype was picked up many times. The chain is built from TRBV19 and TRBJ2-5; TRBD1 matches at 8 bases. Germline values: CDR1 LNHDA, CDR2 SQIVND (reference sequence). This CDR3 has 12 amino acids. J was trimmed by 1 base and V by 8 bases; bases with no gene match: 0. Written as DNA, the CDR3 is TGTGCCAGTGGACAGGGCCAAGAGACCCAGTACTTC. It encodes CASGQGQETQYF.

V and J are TRBV27 and TRBJ2-7; 8 bases agree with TRBD1. CDR3 length equals 16 residues. Trimming cost V 5 bases and J 6 bases; bases outside gene matches: 15. The germline gives CDR1 MNHEY, CDR2 SMNVEV (reference sequence). The CDR3 loop is CASSPSVGQVVPEQYF. The CDR3 bases are TGTGCCAGCAGTCCATCAGTGGGACAGGTCGTGCCCGAGCAGTACTTC.

V and J are TRBV20-1 and TRBJ2-1; tentatively, D is TRBD2 (5 bases). This CDR3 has 16 residues. Germline-derived CDR1 and CDR2 are DFQATT and SNEGSKA (reference sequence). Trimming cost V 0 bases and J 6 bases, with 18 bases left between them. The CDR3 is CSARDHFSSTSNEQFF. The CDR3 bases are TGCAGTGCTAGAGACCACTTTTCTAGTACTAGCAATGAGCAGTTCTTC.

The V gene is TRBV28, the J gene TRBJ2-5, with 7 positions matching TRBD2. This CDR3 is built from 16 residues. J gave up 1 base and V 3 bases, and 8 bases lay outside the gene matches. CDR1 and CDR2 (germline): MDHEN, SYDVKM. Here the CDR3 reads CASSFPREHSQETQYF. In DNA form, the CDR3 reads TGTGCCAGCAGTTTCCCGCGGGAGCACTCCCAAGAGACCCAGTACTTC. Complete variable domain (other parts from reference TRBV28 and TRBJ2-5): DVKVTQSSRYLVKRTGEKVFLECVQDMDHENMFWYRQDPGLGLRLIYFSYDVKMKEKGDIPEGYSVSREKKERFSLILESASTNQTSMYLCASSFPREHSQETQYFGPGTRLLVL.

The rearrangement joins TRBV29-1 to TRBJ2-1; no definite D call. The CDR3 sequence is 12 residues long. Per the germline V gene, CDR1 is SQVTM and CDR2 is ANQGSEA. V lost 7 bases and J lost 6, with 13 bases in between. CDR3 DNA: TGCAGCGCCCACACGGTTACCAATGAGCAGTTCTTC. Translation: CSAHTVTNEQFF.

This clonotype was observed a few times. The chain combines TRBV7-6 with TRBJ2-4; the match to TRBD2 covers 8 bases. The CDR3 contains 15 residues. V trimming: 1 base; J trimming: 13 bases; junction bases outside the gene matches: 12. Germline V CDR1 and CDR2: SGHVS, FNYEAQ. The CDR3 sequence: CASSLGAGGLGEQYF. The CDR3 coding sequence is TGTGCCAGCAGCTTAGGGGCGGGAGGACTTGGGGAGCAGTACTTC.

This clonotype was found a few times. The genes are TRBV5-1 and TRBJ2-1; 8 positions agree with TRBD2. Germline V CDR1 and CDR2: SGHRS, YFSETQ. The V gene end was trimmed by 7 bases and the J gene end by 5 bases; junction bases not matched to a gene: 8. The CDR3 covers 14 residues. Written as DNA, the CDR3 is TGCGCCAGCGGGGATAGCGGGACTAACAATGAGCAGTTCTTC. The encoded protein is CASGDSGTNNEQFF.

The chain combines TRBV27 with TRBJ2-7; D unclear. This CDR3 spans 13 amino acids. V was trimmed by 3 bases and J by 0 bases, leaving 6 bases between them. Germline V lookup: CDR1 MNHEY, CDR2 SMNVEV (reference sequence). The CDR3 DNA reads TGTGCCAGCAGTTTCTTTAGCTCCTACGAGCAGTACTTC. It encodes CASSFFSSYEQYF.

Of note for this clonotype: Just one base apart from a much larger clone, this may be a read error. V gene TRBV29-1 combines with J gene TRBJ2-7; the match to TRBD2 covers 7 bases. V was clipped by 6 bases and J by 0 bases; unmatched bases: 2. CDR3 length equals 12 residues. Germline CDR1 reads SQVTM; CDR2 reads ANQGSEA. The DNA for the CDR3 is TGCAGCGTACGCGGGGGCTCCTACGAGCAGTACTTC. Amino acid sequence: CSVRGGSYEQYF.